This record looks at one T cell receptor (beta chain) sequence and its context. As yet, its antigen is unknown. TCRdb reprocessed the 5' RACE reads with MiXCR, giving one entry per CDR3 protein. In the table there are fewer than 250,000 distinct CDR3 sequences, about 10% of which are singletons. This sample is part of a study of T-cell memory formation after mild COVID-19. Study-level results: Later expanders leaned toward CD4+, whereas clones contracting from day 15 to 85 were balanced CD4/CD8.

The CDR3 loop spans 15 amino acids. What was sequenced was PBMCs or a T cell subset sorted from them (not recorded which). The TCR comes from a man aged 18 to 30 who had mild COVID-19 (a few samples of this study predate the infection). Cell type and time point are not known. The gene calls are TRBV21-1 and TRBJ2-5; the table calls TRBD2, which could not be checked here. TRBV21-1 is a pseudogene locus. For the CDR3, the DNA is TGTGCCAGCAGCAAGGAGGGCAGGGTGGGCGAGACCCAGTACTTC. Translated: CASSKEGRVGETQYF.